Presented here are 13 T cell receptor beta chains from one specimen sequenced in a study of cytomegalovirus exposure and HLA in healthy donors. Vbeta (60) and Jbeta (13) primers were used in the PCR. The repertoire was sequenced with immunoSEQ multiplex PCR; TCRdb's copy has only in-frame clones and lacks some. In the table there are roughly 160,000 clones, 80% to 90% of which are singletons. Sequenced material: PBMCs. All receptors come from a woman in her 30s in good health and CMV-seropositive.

Here the CDR3 reads CATSRWRGFGNQPQHF. CDR3 nucleotide sequence: TGTGCCACCAGCAGGTGGAGGGGTTTTGGCAATCAGCCCCAGCATTTT. The chain employs TRBV15 and TRBJ1-5, with D possibly TRBD1 on 5 matching bases. The germline gives CDR1 LNHNV, CDR2 YYDKDF (reference sequence). This CDR3 contains 16 residues. Between the trimmed V and J ends, which lost 3 bases and 2 bases, there was a span of 14 bases.

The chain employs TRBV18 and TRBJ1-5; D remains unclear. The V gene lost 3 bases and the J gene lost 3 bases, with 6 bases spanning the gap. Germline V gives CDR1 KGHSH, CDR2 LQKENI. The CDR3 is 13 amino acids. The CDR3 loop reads CASSPDNNQPQHF. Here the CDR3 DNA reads TGTGCCAGCTCACCCGACAACAATCAGCCCCAGCATTTT.

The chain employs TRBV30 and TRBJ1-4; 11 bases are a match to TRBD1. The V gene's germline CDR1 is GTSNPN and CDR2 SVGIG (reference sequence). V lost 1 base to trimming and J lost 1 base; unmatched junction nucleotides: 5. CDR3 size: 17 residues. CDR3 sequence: CAWSGGTGGLTNEKLFF. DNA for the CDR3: TGTGCCTGGAGTGGGGGGACAGGGGGTTTAACTAATGAAAAACTGTTTTTT.

CDR3 residues: CATIQGADTEAFF. CDR3 coding DNA: TGTGCCACCATACAGGGGGCGGACACTGAAGCTTTCTTT. The chain joins TRBV2 to TRBJ1-1, with 9 positions matching TRBD1. This CDR3 contains 13 residues. V lost 10 bases to trimming and J lost 3 bases; unmatched junction nucleotides: 6. Per germline, CDR1 SNHLY and CDR2 FYNNEI.

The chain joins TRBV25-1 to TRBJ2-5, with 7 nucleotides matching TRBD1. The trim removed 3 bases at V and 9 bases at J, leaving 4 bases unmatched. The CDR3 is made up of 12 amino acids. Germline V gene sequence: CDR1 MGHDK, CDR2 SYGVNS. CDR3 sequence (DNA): TGTGCCAGCAGTGACGACAGGGCGGCCCAGTACTTC. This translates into CASSDDRAAQYF.

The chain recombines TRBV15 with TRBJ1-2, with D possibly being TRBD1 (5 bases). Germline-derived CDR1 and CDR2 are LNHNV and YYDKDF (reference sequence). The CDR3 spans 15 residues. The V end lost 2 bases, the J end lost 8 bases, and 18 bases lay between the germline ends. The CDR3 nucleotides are TGTGCCACCAGCAGATTATCGGCATTAGGGGTGGGCTACACCTTC. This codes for CATSRLSALGVGYTF.

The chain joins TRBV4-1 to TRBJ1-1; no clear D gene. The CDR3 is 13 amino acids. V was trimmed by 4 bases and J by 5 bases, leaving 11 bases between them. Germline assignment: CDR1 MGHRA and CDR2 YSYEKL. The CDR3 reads CASSPRGQTEAFF. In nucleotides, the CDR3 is TGCGCCAGCAGCCCCCGAGGGCAGACTGAAGCTTTCTTT.

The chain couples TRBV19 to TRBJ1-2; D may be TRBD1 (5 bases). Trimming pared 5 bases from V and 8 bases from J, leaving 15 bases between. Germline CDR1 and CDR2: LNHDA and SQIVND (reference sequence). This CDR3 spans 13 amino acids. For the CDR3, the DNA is TGTGCCAGTAGTTCACGACAGAAGGACGGCTACACCTTC. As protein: CASSSRQKDGYTF.

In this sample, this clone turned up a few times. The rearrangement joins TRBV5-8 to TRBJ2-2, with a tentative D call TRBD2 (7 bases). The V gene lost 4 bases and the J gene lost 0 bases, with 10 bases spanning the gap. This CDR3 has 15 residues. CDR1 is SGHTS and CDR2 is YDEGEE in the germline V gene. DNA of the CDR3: TGTGCCAGCAGCCCCGGGGGGCCGAACACCGGGGAGCTGTTTTTT. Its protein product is CASSPGGPNTGELFF.

The CDR3 here is CASSAHLLAGGHNEQFF. The DNA for the CDR3 is TGTGCCAGCAGCGCTCACCTCCTAGCGGGGGGACACAATGAGCAGTTCTTC. The J gene is TRBJ2-1, the V gene TRBV9; 11 bases line up with TRBD2. The V and J ends lost 3 bases and 5 bases, in that order; junction bases with no gene match: 10. Germline V gives CDR1 SGDLS, CDR2 YYNGEE. The CDR3 is made up of 17 amino acids.

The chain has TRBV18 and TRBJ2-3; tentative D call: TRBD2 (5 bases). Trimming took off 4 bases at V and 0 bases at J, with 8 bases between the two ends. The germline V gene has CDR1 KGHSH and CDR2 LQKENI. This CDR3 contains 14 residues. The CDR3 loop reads CASSLTISTDTQYF. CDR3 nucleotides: TGTGCCAGCTCACTGACTATTAGCACAGATACGCAGTATTTT.

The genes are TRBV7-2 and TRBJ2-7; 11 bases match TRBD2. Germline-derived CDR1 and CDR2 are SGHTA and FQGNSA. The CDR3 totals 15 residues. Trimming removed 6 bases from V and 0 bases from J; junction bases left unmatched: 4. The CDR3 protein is CASRFTSGSSYEQYF. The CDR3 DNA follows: TGTGCCAGCAGATTTACTAGCGGGAGCTCCTACGAGCAGTACTTC.

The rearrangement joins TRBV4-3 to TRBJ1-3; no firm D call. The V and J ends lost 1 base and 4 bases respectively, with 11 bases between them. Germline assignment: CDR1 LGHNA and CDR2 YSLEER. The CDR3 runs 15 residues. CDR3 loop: CASSQGRGEGNTIYF. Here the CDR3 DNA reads TGCGCCAGCAGCCAAGGTCGCGGAGAGGGAAACACCATATATTTT.